These 15 T cell receptor beta chains originate from one sample sequenced in a study of cytomegalovirus exposure and HLA in healthy donors. The PCR was carried out with 60 Vbeta primers and 13 Jbeta primers. TCRdb's copy holds only in-frame clones and misses some; the assay was immunoSEQ multiplex PCR. Counted here are approximately 110,000 clones, roughly 67% occurring once; the ten biggest clones make up approximately 8.4%. The sample comprised PBMCs. The receptors shown here come from a middle-aged man in good health and CMV-seronegative.

V gene TRBV5-4 combines with J gene TRBJ2-5; TRBD2 agrees at 7 bases. J was trimmed by 10 bases and V by 4 bases; bases with no gene match: 7. This CDR3 comprises 12 residues. CDR1 and CDR2 (germline): SGHNT, YYREEE (reference sequence). CDR3 coding DNA: TGTGCCAGCAGCCTGGGGGAGGGAAGCCAGTACTTC. This encodes CASSLGEGSQYF.

This chain links TRBV10-3 with TRBJ2-7; a weak D match, TRBD2 (5 bases). This CDR3 region has 14 residues. The ends were cut back, 10 bases at V and 3 bases at J, with 19 bases in the middle. Germline V gene data show CDR1 as ENHRY and CDR2 as SYGVKD. The CDR3 loop is CATGGSGDHYEQYF. The CDR3 DNA reads TGTGCCACCGGTGGATCCGGGGATCACTACGAGCAGTACTTC.

This chain joins TRBV10-3 and TRBJ2-2; 7 positions match TRBD2. This CDR3 has 17 residues. V was clipped by 0 bases and J by 5 bases; unmatched bases: 9. Germline CDR1 and CDR2: ENHRY and SYGVKD. DNA for the CDR3: TGTGCCATCAGTGAGTCGGCGGGGACTACCACAACCGGGGAGCTGTTTTTT. Residues: CAISESAGTTTTGELFF.

The gene calls are TRBV6-5 and TRBJ2-5; 10 positions match TRBD2. This CDR3 has 15 residues. CDR1 is MNHEY and CDR2 is SVGAGI in the germline V gene. V lost 10 bases, J lost 3 bases, and 11 bases stayed unmatched. The CDR3 DNA follows: TGTGCCACTTCGCTCAGCGGGGGGGCAAAAGAGACCCAGTACTTC. This codes for CATSLSGGAKETQYF.

The chain carries TRBV5-1 and TRBJ1-4, with D hard to call. The CDR3 has 14 amino acids. Per germline, CDR1 SGHRS and CDR2 YFSETQ. V lost 0 bases and J 5 bases, leaving 8 bases between the germline ends. CDR3 protein: CASSLAYKNEKLFF. The CDR3 nucleotides are TGCGCCAGCAGCTTGGCGTACAAGAATGAAAAACTGTTTTTT.

This chain joins TRBV5-1 and TRBJ2-2; TRBD2 is a possible D gene (5 bases). Germline V CDR1 and CDR2: SGHRS, YFSETQ. V lost 3 bases to trimming and J lost 5 bases, with 5 bases between them. The CDR3 covers 12 residues. CDR3 region: CASSWTTGELFF. In DNA form, the CDR3 reads TGCGCCAGCAGCTGGACTACCGGGGAGCTGTTTTTT.

The chain links TRBV13 to TRBJ2-7; perhaps TRBD2 as D (7 bases). The CDR3 is 16 amino acids. Germline V CDR1 and CDR2: PRHDT, FYEKMQ (reference sequence). V lost 0 bases and J 3 bases, leaving 15 bases between the germline ends. CDR3 protein: CASSLGGGLGNYEQYF. The CDR3 DNA is TGTGCCAGCAGCTTAGGCGGGGGGCTAGGGAACTACGAGCAGTACTTC.

The chain carries TRBV5-4 and TRBJ1-3; a weak D match, TRBD1 (6 bases). V lost 4 bases to trimming and J lost 2 bases, with 13 bases between them. CDR1 SGHNT and CDR2 YYREEE come from the germline V gene (reference sequence). The CDR3 contains 15 residues. The CDR3 loop is CASSHLDSPGNTIYF. CDR3 sequence (DNA): TGTGCCAGCAGCCACCTGGACAGCCCTGGAAACACCATATATTTT.

The chain is built from TRBV5-4 and TRBJ2-3; 8 bases match TRBD1. V lost 4 bases, J lost 6 bases, and 4 bases stayed unmatched. In germline, CDR1 is SGHNT, CDR2 YYREEE (reference sequence). The CDR3 is 13 residues long. The CDR3 protein is CASSPGGADTQYF. Here the CDR3 DNA reads TGTGCCAGCAGCCCAGGGGGCGCGGATACGCAGTATTTT.

The rearrangement links TRBV7-9 to TRBJ2-2; 8 bases line up with TRBD1. V shed 2 bases and J 5 bases; nucleotides not matched to a gene: 4. Germline V gene sequence: CDR1 SEHNR, CDR2 FQNEAQ (reference sequence). The CDR3 has 15 residues. CDR3 in amino acids: CASSLRDRGTGELFF. CDR3 nucleotide sequence: TGTGCCAGCAGCTTACGTGACAGGGGAACCGGGGAGCTGTTTTTT.

A single count supports this clone. The CDR3 protein is CASKARAGQVNIGSTEAFF. For the CDR3, the DNA is TGTGCCAGCAAGGCAAGGGCGGGACAGGTCAATATTGGTTCCACTGAAGCTTTCTTT. The chain joins TRBV4-2 to TRBJ1-1, with 8 nucleotides matching TRBD1. This CDR3 contains 19 residues. CDR1 is LGHNA, CDR2 YNFKEQ, per germline. V was pared by 7 bases and J by 4 bases, with 23 bases of the junction left unmatched.

V and J are TRBV7-9 and TRBJ2-7; D unresolved. CDR3 length: 11 amino acids. Germline V gene sequence: CDR1 SEHNR, CDR2 FQNEAQ (reference sequence). Between the trimmed V and J ends, which lost 2 bases and 5 bases, there was a span of 4 bases. The CDR3 spells CASSLSNEQYF. The CDR3 coding sequence is TGTGCCAGCAGCTTATCCAACGAGCAGTACTTC.

The gene calls are TRBV4-3 and TRBJ1-6; D might be TRBD1 (6 bases). The V end lost 4 bases, the J end lost 7 bases, and 14 bases lay between the germline ends. The CDR3 is 15 residues long. The germline gives CDR1 LGHNA, CDR2 YSLEER. The CDR3 loop reads CASSPARTENSPLHF. Here the CDR3 DNA reads TGCGCCAGCAGCCCAGCCCGGACAGAGAATTCACCCCTCCACTTT.

This rearrangement joins TRBV19 to TRBJ1-6, with D possibly matching TRBD1 (6 bases). Germline lookup yields CDR1 LNHDA and CDR2 SQIVND (reference sequence). Between the trimmed V and J ends, which lost 5 bases and 7 bases, there was a span of 9 bases. This CDR3 comprises 13 residues. CDR3 coding DNA: TGTGCCAGTAGTGGGCAGGGGAATTCACCCCTCCACTTT. It specifies CASSGQGNSPLHF. Based on the CDR3 plus reference TRBV19 and TRBJ1-6, the full variable domain is DGGITQSPKYLFRKEGQNVTLSCEQNLNHDAMYWYRQDPGQGLRLIYYSQIVNDFQKGDIAEGYSVSREKKESFPLTVTSAQKNPTAFYLCASSGQGNSPLHFGNGTRLTVT.

This chain uses TRBV4-3 with TRBJ2-7; D is perhaps TRBD1 (6 bases). The V end was cut by 0 bases, the J end by 3 bases, with 9 bases between. This CDR3 spans 14 amino acids. CDR1 and CDR2 from the germline V gene are LGHNA and YSLEER. CDR3 residues: CASSQDPDSYEQYF. The CDR3 region has the DNA TGCGCCAGCAGCCAAGACCCGGACAGCTACGAGCAGTACTTC.